This entry lists 10 T cell receptor beta chains sequenced from one sample in a study of CD8+ T cells in alopecia areata. Once RNA had been extracted, it was reverse transcribed into cDNA to act as the sequencing template. Clones were read by immunoSEQ multiplex PCR, and TCRdb kept only the in-frame ones, dropping some. This table holds under 75,000 clones, about half found once. The sequencing here drew on CD8+ T cells sorted from blood, taken at week 0. The receptors come from a human donor with alopecia areata.

This clone appeared a few times. The chain combines TRBV7-3 with TRBJ2-5; D not certain. CDR3 length: 13 residues. Trimming shortened V by 0 bases and J by 3 bases, and 5 bases separated the two germline ends. Germline lookup yields CDR1 SGHTA and CDR2 FQGTGA. The CDR3, as DNA: TGTGCCAGCAGCTTAACAGGAAAAGAGACCCAGTACTTC. It yields the protein CASSLTGKETQYF. The variable domain in full, completed from reference TRBV7-3 and TRBJ2-5, reads GAGVSQTPSNKVTEKGKYVELRCDPISGHTALYWYRQSLGQGPEFLIYFQGTGAADDSGLPNDRFFAVRPEGSVSTLKIQRTERGDSAVYLCASSLTGKETQYFGPGTRLLVL.

This chain joins TRBV9 and TRBJ2-1; D remains ambiguous. The V gene's germline CDR1 is SGDLS and CDR2 YYNGEE. With 2 bases removed from V and 9 bases from J, the gap between germline ends came to 12 bases. CDR3 length: 13 amino acids. The CDR3: CASSVAIVAEQFF. The CDR3 region has the DNA TGTGCCAGCAGCGTGGCGATCGTAGCTGAGCAGTTCTTC. The full variable domain, in which reference TRBV9 and TRBJ2-1 provide the parts outside the CDR3, is DSGVTQTPKHLITATGQRVTLRCSPRSGDLSVYWYQQSLDQGLQFLIQYYNGEERAKGNILERFSAQQFPDLHSELNLSSLELGDSALYFCASSVAIVAEQFFGPGTRLTVL.

This clone was counted once. The rearrangement links TRBV5-1 to TRBJ2-7; TRBD1 is a possible D gene (6 bases). The CDR3 is made up of 13 amino acids. Germline loops: CDR1 SGHRS, CDR2 YFSETQ. V lost 2 bases and J 3 bases, leaving 9 bases between the germline ends. The CDR3 DNA is TGCGCCAGCAGCTTACAGGGAATCTACGAGCAGTACTTC. It yields the protein CASSLQGIYEQYF.

This clone was observed a few times. V gene TRBV21-1 combines with J gene TRBJ1-5. TRBV21-1 represents a pseudogene. This CDR3 contains 13 residues. CDR3 sequence: CAPPGAGNQPQHF. Here the CDR3 DNA reads TGTGCCCCGCCGGGAGCTGGCAATCAGCCCCAGCATTTT.

This clone has only a few counts. The V and J genes are TRBV27 and TRBJ2-1; D is unclear. This CDR3 comprises 16 residues. Trimming cost V 1 base and J 4 bases, with 14 bases left between them. CDR1 MNHEY and CDR2 SMNVEV come from the germline V gene (reference sequence). CDR3 sequence reads: CASSLLPSSSYNEQFF. The CDR3 DNA reads as TGTGCCAGCAGTTTATTGCCATCCTCTTCTTACAATGAGCAGTTCTTC.

This chain connects TRBV29-1 to TRBJ2-5; 7 bases fit TRBD1. V was clipped by 3 bases and J by 5 bases; unmatched bases: 12. CDR1 is SQVTM and CDR2 is ANQGSEA in the germline V gene. The CDR3 consists of 15 residues. The CDR3 DNA follows: TGCAGCGTTGATACCGGGACAGAGGTTTGGGAGACCCAGTACTTC. Protein sequence: CSVDTGTEVWETQYF.

V and J are TRBV28 and TRBJ2-4; TRBD1 aligns across 7 bases. Trimming cost V 5 bases and J 4 bases; bases outside gene matches: 2. CDR1 and CDR2 from the germline V gene are MDHEN and SYDVKM. CDR3 size: 13 residues. CDR3 nucleotide sequence: TGTGCCAGCAGTGTACAGGGGAAAAACATTCAGTACTTC. Its protein product is CASSVQGKNIQYF.

The chain carries TRBV5-6 and TRBJ2-1; 8 bases are shared with TRBD1. The CDR3 has 17 residues. From germline, CDR1 is SGHDT and CDR2 YYEEEE. V shed 3 bases and J 4 bases; nucleotides not matched to a gene: 12. CDR3 coding DNA: TGTGCCAGCAGCTCAATTCGGGTCAGGGGGCCTTACAATGAGCAGTTCTTC. It translates to CASSSIRVRGPYNEQFF.

The chain carries TRBV4-3 and TRBJ2-7; 10 nucleotides align to TRBD1. This CDR3 spans 13 amino acids. J gave up 5 bases and V 3 bases, and 1 base lay outside the gene matches. From germline, CDR1 is LGHNA and CDR2 YSLEER. Here the CDR3 DNA reads TGCGCCAGCAGCCAGGGGACAGGGGACGAGCAGTACTTC. Protein product: CASSQGTGDEQYF.

The chain has TRBV4-1 and TRBJ2-7, with 8 bases that match TRBD2. The CDR3 contains 16 residues. Germline CDR1 reads MGHRA; CDR2 reads YSYEKL. Germline trimming cut 0 bases from V and 7 bases from J; bases unmatched to any gene: 11. The CDR3 DNA reads as TGCGCCAGCAGCCAAGAAACTAGCGGAGGAGGCCAGGAGCAGTACTTC. It yields the protein CASSQETSGGGQEQYF.